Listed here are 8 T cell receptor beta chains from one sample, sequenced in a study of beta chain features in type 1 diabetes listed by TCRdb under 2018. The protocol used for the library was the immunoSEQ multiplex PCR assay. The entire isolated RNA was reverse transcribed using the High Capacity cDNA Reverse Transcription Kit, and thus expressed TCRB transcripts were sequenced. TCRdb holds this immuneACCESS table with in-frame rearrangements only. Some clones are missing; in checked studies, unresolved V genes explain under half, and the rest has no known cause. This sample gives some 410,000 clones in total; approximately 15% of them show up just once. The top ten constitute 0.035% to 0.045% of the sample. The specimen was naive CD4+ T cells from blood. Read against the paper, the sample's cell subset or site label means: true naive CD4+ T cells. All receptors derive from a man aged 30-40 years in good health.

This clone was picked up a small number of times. The CDR3 DNA follows: TGTGCCAGCAGCATAGGAAGCGGGAGATTCACAGATACGCAGTATTTT. Encoded protein: CASSIGSGRFTDTQYF. The chain carries TRBV7-2 and TRBJ2-3; TRBD2 agrees at 8 bases. V lost 5 bases to trimming and J lost 2 bases; unmatched junction nucleotides: 9. Germline V gives CDR1 SGHTA, CDR2 FQGNSA. The CDR3 is 16 amino acids.

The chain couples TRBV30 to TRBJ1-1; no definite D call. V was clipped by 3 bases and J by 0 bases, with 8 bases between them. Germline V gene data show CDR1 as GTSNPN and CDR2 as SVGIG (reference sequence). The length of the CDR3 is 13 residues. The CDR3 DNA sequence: TGTGCCTGGAGCCCTCAGATGAACACTGAAGCTTTCTTT. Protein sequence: CAWSPQMNTEAFF.

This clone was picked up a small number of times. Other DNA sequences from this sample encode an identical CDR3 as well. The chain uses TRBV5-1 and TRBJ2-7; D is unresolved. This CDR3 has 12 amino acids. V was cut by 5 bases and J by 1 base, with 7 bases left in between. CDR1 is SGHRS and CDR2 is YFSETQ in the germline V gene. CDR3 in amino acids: CASSPPSYEQYF. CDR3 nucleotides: TGCGCCAGCAGTCCTCCTTCCTACGAGCAGTACTTC.

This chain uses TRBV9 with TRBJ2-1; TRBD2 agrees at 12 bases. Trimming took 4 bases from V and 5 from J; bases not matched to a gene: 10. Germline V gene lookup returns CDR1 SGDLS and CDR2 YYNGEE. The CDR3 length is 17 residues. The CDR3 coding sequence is TGTGCCAGCAGCCCATATACTAGCGGGAGGCACCACAATGAGCAGTTCTTC. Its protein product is CASSPYTSGRHHNEQFF.

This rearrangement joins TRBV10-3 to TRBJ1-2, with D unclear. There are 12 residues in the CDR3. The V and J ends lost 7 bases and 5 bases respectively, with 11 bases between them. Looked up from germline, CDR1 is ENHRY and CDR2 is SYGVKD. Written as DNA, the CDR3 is TGTGCCATCATGGAGGGAGGGTATGGCTACACCTTC. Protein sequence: CAIMEGGYGYTF.

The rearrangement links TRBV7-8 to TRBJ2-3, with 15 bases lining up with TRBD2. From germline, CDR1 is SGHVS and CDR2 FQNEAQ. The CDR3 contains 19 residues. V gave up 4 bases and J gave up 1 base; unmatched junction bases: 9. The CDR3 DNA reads TGTGCCAGCAGCTCCCCTCTTAGGACTAGCGGGAGGGGCACAGATACGCAGTATTTT. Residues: CASSSPLRTSGRGTDTQYF.

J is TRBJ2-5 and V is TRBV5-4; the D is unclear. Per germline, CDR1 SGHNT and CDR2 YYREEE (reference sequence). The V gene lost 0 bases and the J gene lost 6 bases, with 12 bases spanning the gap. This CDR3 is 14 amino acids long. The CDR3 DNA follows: TGTGCCAGCAGCTTGGGTCTAGAAATGCAGACCCAGTACTTC. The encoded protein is CASSLGLEMQTQYF.

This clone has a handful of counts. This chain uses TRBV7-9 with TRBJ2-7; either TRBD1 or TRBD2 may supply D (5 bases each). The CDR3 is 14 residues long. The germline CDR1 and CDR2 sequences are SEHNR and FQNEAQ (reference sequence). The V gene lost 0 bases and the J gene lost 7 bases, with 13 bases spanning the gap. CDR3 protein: CASSLAKAGTEQYF. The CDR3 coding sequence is TGTGCCAGCAGCTTAGCGAAGGCCGGGACGGAGCAGTACTTC.